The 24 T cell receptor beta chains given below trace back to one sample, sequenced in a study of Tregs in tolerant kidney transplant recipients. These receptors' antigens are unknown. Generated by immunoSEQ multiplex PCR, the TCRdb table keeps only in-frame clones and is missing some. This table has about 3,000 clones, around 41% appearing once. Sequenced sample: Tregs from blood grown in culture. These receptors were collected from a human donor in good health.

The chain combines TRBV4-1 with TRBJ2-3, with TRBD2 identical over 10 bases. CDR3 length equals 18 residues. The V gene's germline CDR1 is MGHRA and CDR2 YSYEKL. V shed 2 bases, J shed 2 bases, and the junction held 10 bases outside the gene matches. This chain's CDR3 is CASSQFGTSEINTDTQYF. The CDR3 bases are TGCGCCAGCAGCCAATTCGGGACTAGCGAAATTAACACAGATACGCAGTATTTT.

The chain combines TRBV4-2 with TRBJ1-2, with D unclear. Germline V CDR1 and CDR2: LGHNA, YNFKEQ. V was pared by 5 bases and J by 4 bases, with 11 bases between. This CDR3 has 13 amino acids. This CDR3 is CASSFTPSYGYTF. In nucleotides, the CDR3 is TGTGCCAGCAGCTTTACACCTAGCTATGGCTACACCTTC.

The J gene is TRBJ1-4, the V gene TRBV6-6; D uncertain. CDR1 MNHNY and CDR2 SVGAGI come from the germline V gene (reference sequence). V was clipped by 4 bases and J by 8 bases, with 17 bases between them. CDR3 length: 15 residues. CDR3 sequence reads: CASSWTGPLYEKLFF. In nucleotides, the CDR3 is TGTGCCAGCAGTTGGACCGGGCCCCTTTACGAAAAACTGTTTTTT.

The CDR3 DNA reads as TGTGCCATCCAAGGGACAGGACAAGAGACCCAGTACTTC. Its protein is CAIQGTGQETQYF. The J gene is TRBJ2-5, the V gene TRBV10-3, with 8 bases identical to TRBD1. The CDR3 has 13 amino acids. Germline assignment: CDR1 ENHRY and CDR2 SYGVKD. The J segment lost 2 bases and the V segment lost 8 bases, leaving 4 bases of the junction unmatched.

This chain's CDR3 is CASSDWGKGADTQYF. The CDR3 DNA is TGCGCCAGCAGTGATTGGGGGAAGGGTGCAGATACGCAGTATTTT. The rearrangement joins TRBV10-1 to TRBJ2-3, with D perhaps given as TRBD1 or TRBD2 (5 bases each). From germline, CDR1 is WNHNN and CDR2 SYGVQD (reference sequence). The CDR3 spans 15 residues. With 3 bases removed from V and 4 bases from J, the gap between germline ends came to 14 bases.

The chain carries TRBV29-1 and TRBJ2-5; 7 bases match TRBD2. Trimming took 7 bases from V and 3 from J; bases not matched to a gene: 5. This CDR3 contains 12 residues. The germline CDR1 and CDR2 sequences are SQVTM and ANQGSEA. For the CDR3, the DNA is TGCAGCGGGGGGGAGGGCAAAGAGACCCAGTACTTC. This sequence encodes CSGGEGKETQYF.

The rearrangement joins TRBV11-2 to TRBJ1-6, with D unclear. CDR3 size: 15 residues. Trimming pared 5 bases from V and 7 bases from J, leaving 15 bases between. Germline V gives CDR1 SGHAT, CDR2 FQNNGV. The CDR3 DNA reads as TGTGCCAGCAGCCTGTTGGGCTCCTTCAATTCACCCCTCCACTTT. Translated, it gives CASSLLGSFNSPLHF.

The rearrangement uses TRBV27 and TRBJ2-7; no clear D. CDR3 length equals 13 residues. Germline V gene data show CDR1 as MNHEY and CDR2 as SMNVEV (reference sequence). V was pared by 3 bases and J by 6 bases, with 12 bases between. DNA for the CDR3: TGTGCCAGCAGTTTCCGAAGTCAGTTCGAGCAGTACTTC. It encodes CASSFRSQFEQYF.

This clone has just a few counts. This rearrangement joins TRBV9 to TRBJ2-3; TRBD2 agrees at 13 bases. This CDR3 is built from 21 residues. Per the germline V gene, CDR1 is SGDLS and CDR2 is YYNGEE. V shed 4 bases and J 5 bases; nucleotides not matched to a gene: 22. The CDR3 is CASSLIPPGLAGAVLRDTQYF. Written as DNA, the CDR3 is TGTGCCAGCAGCCTAATCCCCCCCGGACTAGCGGGGGCCGTCCTAAGAGATACGCAGTATTTT.

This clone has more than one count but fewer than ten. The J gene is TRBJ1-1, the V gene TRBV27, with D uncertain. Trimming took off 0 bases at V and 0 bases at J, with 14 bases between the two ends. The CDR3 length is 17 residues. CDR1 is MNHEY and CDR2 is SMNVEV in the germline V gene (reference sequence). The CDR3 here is CASSLSIPLGLNTEAFF. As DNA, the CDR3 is TGTGCCAGCAGTTTATCGATTCCTTTAGGGCTGAACACTGAAGCTTTCTTT.

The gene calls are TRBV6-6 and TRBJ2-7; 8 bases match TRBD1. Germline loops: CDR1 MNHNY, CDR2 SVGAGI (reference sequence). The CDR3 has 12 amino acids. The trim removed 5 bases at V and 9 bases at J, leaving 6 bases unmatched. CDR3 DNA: TGTGCCAGCAGTACCCTCAGGGGGCTGCAGTACTTC. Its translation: CASSTLRGLQYF.

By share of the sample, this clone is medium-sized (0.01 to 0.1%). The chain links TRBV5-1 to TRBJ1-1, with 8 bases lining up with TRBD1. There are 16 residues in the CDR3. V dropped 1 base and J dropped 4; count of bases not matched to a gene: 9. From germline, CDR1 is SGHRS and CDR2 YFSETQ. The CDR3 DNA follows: TGCGCCAGCAGCTTGCGGGACAGGTCAGGGAGCACTGAAGCTTTCTTT. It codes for CASSLRDRSGSTEAFF.

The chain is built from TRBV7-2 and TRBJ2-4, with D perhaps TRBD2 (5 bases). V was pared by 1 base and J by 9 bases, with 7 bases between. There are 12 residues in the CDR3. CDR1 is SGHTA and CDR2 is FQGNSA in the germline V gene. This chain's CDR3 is CASSLERAIQYF. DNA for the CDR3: TGTGCCAGCAGCTTAGAGAGGGCCATTCAGTACTTC.

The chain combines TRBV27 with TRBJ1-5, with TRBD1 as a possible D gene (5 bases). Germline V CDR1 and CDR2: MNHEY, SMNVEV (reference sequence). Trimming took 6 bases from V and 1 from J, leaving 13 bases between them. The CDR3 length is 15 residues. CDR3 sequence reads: CASSLGPLSNQPQHF. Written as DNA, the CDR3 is TGTGCCAGCAGCCTGGGACCCCTGAGCAATCAGCCCCAGCATTTT.

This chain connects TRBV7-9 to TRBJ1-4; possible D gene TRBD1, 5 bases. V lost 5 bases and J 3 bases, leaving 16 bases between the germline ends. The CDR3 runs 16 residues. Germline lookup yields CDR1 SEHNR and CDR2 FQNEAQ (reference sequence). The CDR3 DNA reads TGTGCCAGCAGCCCTCCCAGGGCAGGGTCTAATGAAAAACTGTTTTTT. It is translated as CASSPPRAGSNEKLFF.

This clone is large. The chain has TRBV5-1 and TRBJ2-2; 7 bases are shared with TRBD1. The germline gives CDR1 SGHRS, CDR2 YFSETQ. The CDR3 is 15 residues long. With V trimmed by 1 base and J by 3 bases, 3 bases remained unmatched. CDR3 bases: TGCGCCAGCAGCTTGCGTCAGGGGGACACCGGGGAGCTGTTTTTT. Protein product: CASSLRQGDTGELFF.

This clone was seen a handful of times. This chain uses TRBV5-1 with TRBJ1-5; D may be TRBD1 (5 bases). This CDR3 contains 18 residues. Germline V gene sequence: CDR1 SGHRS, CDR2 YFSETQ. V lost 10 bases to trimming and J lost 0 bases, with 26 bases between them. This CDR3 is CAGGLVGTVPNSNQPQHF. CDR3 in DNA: TGCGCCGGAGGGCTGGTCGGGACTGTACCTAATAGCAATCAGCCCCAGCATTTT.

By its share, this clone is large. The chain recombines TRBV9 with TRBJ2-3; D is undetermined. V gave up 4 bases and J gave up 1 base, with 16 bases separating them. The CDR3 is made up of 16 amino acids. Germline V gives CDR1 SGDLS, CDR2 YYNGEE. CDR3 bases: TGTGCCAGCAGCACCTCGTTGGACGAACGCACAGATACGCAGTATTTT. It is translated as CASSTSLDERTDTQYF.

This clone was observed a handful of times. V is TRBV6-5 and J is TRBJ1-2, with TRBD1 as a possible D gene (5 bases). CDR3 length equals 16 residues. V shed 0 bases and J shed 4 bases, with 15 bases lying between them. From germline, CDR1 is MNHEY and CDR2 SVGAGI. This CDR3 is CASSYSAGIRTYGYTF. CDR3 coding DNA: TGTGCCAGCAGTTACTCGGCAGGGATCCGAACCTATGGCTACACCTTC.

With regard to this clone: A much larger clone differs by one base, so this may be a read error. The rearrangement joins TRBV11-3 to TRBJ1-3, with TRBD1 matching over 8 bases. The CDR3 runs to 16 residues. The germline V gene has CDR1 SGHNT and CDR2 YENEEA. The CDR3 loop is CTSSRRQGTAGNTIYF. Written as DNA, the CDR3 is TGTACCAGCAGCCGAAGACAGGGGACGGCTGGAAACACCATATATTTT.

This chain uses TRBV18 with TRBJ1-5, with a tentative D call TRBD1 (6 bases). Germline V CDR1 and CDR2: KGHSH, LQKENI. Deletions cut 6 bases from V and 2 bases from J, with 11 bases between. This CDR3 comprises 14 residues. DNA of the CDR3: TGTGCCAGCTCTACAGGGACTCGCAATCAGCCCCAGCATTTT. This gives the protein CASSTGTRNQPQHF.

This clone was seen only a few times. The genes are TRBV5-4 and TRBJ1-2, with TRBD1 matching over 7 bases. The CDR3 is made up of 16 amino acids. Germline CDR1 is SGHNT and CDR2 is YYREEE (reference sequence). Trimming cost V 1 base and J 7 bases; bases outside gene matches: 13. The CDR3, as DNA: TGTGCCAGCAGCTTGCCTCCGGGACAGCGGTCGGGTGGCTACACCTTC. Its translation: CASSLPPGQRSGGYTF.

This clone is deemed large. The CDR3 loop is CASRKEQGNQPQHF. CDR3 nucleotide sequence: TGTGCCAGCAGGAAGGAACAGGGGAATCAGCCCCAGCATTTT. This chain joins TRBV2 and TRBJ1-5; 7 nucleotides agree with TRBD1. V shed 6 bases, J shed 4 bases, and the junction held 6 bases outside the gene matches. Germline assignment: CDR1 SNHLY and CDR2 FYNNEI. The CDR3 loop spans 14 amino acids.

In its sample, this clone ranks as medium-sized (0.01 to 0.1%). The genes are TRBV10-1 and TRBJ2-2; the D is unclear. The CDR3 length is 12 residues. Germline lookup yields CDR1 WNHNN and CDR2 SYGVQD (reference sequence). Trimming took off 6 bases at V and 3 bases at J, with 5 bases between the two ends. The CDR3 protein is CASSLDTGELFF. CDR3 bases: TGCGCCAGCAGCCTAGACACCGGGGAGCTGTTTTTT.